These 25 T cell receptor beta chains were sequenced from one sample in a study of breast tumors, draining lymph nodes, adjacent tissues (dated by TCRdb to the mid-2010s). Lymph node samples were obtained from the axillary draining lymph nodes of breast cancer patients. Library generation was performed with multiplex PCR. These reads were obtained on an Illumina HiSeq 2000. TCRdb reprocessing: public reads trimmed at Q25 with fastp, clones called with MiXCR, in-frame beta chains kept. Every CDR3 protein is listed once, alongside the most common genes and DNA of its rows. The sample table records under 250,000 distinct CDR3 sequences; about 32% of these occur just once. Of the sample, 1.2% to 1.5% falls within the top ten clones. The sequenced sample was axillary lymph node tissue. These TCRs come from a female donor with breast cancer. Some clones in this sample may be carry-over from other donors' samples.

The table lists this clonotype with many counts. This rearrangement joins TRBV20-1 to TRBJ2-5; weak D call: TRBD2 (6 bases). V lost 5 bases, J lost 1 base, and 17 bases lay in between. The length of the CDR3 is 15 residues. Germline assignment: CDR1 DFQATT and CDR2 SNEGSKA (reference sequence). The CDR3 spells CSAATSWLRQETQYF. CDR3 DNA: TGCAGTGCTGCTACTAGCTGGCTACGCCAAGAGACCCAGTACTTC.

This clonotype occurred many times. The J gene is TRBJ1-3, the V gene TRBV7-9, with 7 bases aligning to TRBD1. This CDR3 region has 15 residues. V dropped 5 bases and J dropped 4; count of bases not matched to a gene: 8. In germline, CDR1 is SEHNR, CDR2 FQNEAQ (reference sequence). CDR3 in DNA: TGTGCCAGCAGCATCCAGGGGGGGAGAGGAAACACCATATATTTT. Translated: CASSIQGGRGNTIYF.

This clonotype was counted many times. The gene calls are TRBV9 and TRBJ1-3; 8 nucleotides agree with TRBD1. The V gene end was trimmed by 0 bases and the J gene end by 4 bases; junction bases not matched to a gene: 9. CDR3 length: 17 residues. CDR1 is SGDLS and CDR2 is YYNGEE in the germline V gene. CDR3 region: CASSVGPGQGAGNTIYF. The CDR3 coding sequence is TGTGCCAGCAGCGTAGGCCCCGGACAGGGTGCAGGAAACACCATATATTTT.

V usage is TRBV2 and J usage is TRBJ1-5, with 7 bases identical to TRBD1. The CDR3 loop spans 16 amino acids. With 3 bases clipped from V and 3 bases from J, the junction kept 8 bases outside the gene matches. Germline V gives CDR1 SNHLY, CDR2 FYNNEI. CDR3 bases: TGTGCCAGCAGTGAGACTAGCGGGACAGACAATCAGCCCCAGCATTTT. It translates to CASSETSGTDNQPQHF.

This clonotype was counted many times. The V call is TRBV7-8, the J call TRBJ1-4; D might be TRBD1 (5 bases). V dropped 0 bases and J dropped 5 bases, with 7 bases sitting between them. Germline lookup yields CDR1 SGHVS and CDR2 FQNEAQ. The CDR3 is made up of 14 amino acids. CDR3 DNA sequence: TGTGCCAGCAGCTTAGCGGGACGGAATGAAAAACTGTTTTTT. Amino acids: CASSLAGRNEKLFF.

This clonotype has at least ten counts. The V call is TRBV29-1, the J call TRBJ1-2; tentative D call: TRBD1 (6 bases). CDR3 size: 13 residues. V was pared by 0 bases and J by 6 bases, with 11 bases between. The V gene's germline CDR1 is SQVTM and CDR2 ANQGSEA. The chain's CDR3 is CSVEDPKGDGYTF. CDR3 bases: TGCAGCGTTGAAGATCCGAAGGGGGATGGCTACACCTTC.

This clonotype was seen just once. Compared with germline, one end of the junction differs, possibly owing to a read error. The CDR3 spells CASSPQIIATRYF. CDR3 in DNA: TGTGCCAGCAGCCCCCAGATCATAGCTACGCGGTATTTT. This chain uses TRBV11-3 with TRBJ2-3; D is unresolved. CDR3 length: 13 amino acids. The germline V gene has CDR1 SGHNT and CDR2 YENEEA.

Worth noting for this clonotype: An end of the junction does not agree with germline; a read error may underlie this. V gene TRBV7-9 combines with J gene TRBJ2-7; D is unclear. Germline V gives CDR1 SEHNR, CDR2 FQNEAQ (reference sequence). This CDR3 has 12 residues. In DNA, the CDR3 is TGTGCCAGCGGCTTAGGTTCCTACGAGCAGTACTTC. Translating it yields CASGLGSYEQYF.

In this sample, this clonotype turned up many times. The chain employs TRBV5-1 and TRBJ2-7; D possibly corresponds to TRBD2 (6 bases). The CDR3 is made up of 15 amino acids. V was shortened by 3 bases and J by 6 bases, with 19 bases between the two germline ends. Germline CDR1 is SGHRS and CDR2 is YFSETQ. The CDR3, as DNA: TGCGCCAGCAGCTCGGGGACGGGAGCCCTCGGCGAGCAGTACTTC. Translating gives CASSSGTGALGEQYF.

This clonotype was observed at least ten times. This chain connects TRBV28 to TRBJ2-1; D gene unclear. Between the trimmed V and J ends, which lost 7 bases and 5 bases, there was a span of 6 bases. This CDR3 has 11 residues. Germline lookup yields CDR1 MDHEN and CDR2 SYDVKM. The CDR3 loop is CASTLHNEQFF. The CDR3 bases are TGTGCCAGCACCCTTCACAATGAGCAGTTCTTC.

This clonotype has only one observation. V usage is TRBV6-2 or TRBV6-3 and J usage is TRBJ2-1; TRBD1 is a possible D gene (5 bases). The V gene's germline CDR1 is MNHEY and CDR2 SVGEGT. Trimming shortened V by 5 bases and J by 4 bases, and 9 bases separated the two germline ends. CDR3 length: 13 residues. CDR3 sequence: CASSHQGYNEQFF. Here the CDR3 DNA reads TGTGCCAGCAGTCACCAGGGATACAATGAGCAGTTCTTC.

The chain recombines TRBV19 with TRBJ1-1, with D possibly matching TRBD1 (6 bases). Looked up from germline, CDR1 is LNHDA and CDR2 is SQIVND (reference sequence). This CDR3 contains 13 residues. V lost 5 bases and J 3 bases, leaving 10 bases between the germline ends. The DNA for the CDR3 is TGTGCCAGTAGTTGGTCAGGGGACACTGAAGCTTTCTTT. It yields the protein CASSWSGDTEAFF.

The gene calls are TRBV2 and TRBJ2-1; D is unclear. The V gene's germline CDR1 is SNHLY and CDR2 FYNNEI. This CDR3 has 16 amino acids. V was trimmed by 7 bases and J by 8 bases, leaving 24 bases between them. The CDR3 protein is CASTDHGSKGKDEQFF. The DNA for the CDR3 is TGTGCCAGCACCGACCATGGGTCAAAAGGGAAAGATGAGCAGTTCTTC.

On this clonotype: It is likely a read error, because the conserved phenylalanine at the end of the CDR3 is missing. The chain has TRBV6-1 and TRBJ2-7, with TRBD1 matching over 9 bases. CDR1 is MNHNS, CDR2 SASEGT, per germline. The ends lost 8 bases at V and 7 bases at J; junction bases unmatched: 12. The CDR3 extends over 14 amino acids. CDR3 residues: CASRTGAPYNEQYL. The DNA for the CDR3 is TGTGCCAGCCGGACAGGGGCCCCCTACAATGAGCAGTACCTC.

In this sample, this clonotype turned up many times. This chain joins TRBV19 and TRBJ2-1; unclear D gene. CDR1 is LNHDA, CDR2 SQIVND, per germline (reference sequence). This CDR3 is 11 amino acids long. The V end lost 7 bases, the J end lost 8 bases, and 9 bases lay between the germline ends. CDR3 in DNA: TGTGCCAGTAAAACGAGGTATGAGCAGTTCTTC. Translated: CASKTRYEQFF.

Written as DNA, the CDR3 is TGTGCCAGCAGGGGGTCTGGTCAGCCCCAGCATTTT. This translates into CASRGSGQPQHF. This chain uses TRBV28 with TRBJ1-5, with no clear D. CDR1 is MDHEN, CDR2 SYDVKM, per germline. V was clipped by 6 bases and J by 6 bases, with 9 bases between them. The CDR3 is made up of 12 amino acids.

This clonotype was recorded at least ten times. The chain carries TRBV3-1 and TRBJ1-2; D not certain. CDR1 is LGHDT and CDR2 is YNNKEL in the germline V gene (reference sequence). The V end was cut by 6 bases, the J end by 8 bases, with 13 bases between. The CDR3 extends over 12 amino acids. The CDR3 loop reads CASSERLGGYTF. The DNA for the CDR3 is TGTGCCAGCAGTGAGCGGTTGGGGGGCTACACCTTC.

In the case of this clonotype: This clone may be a read error of a much larger clone one base away. The genes are TRBV3-1 and TRBJ1-5; possible D gene TRBD1, 5 bases. There are 16 residues in the CDR3. In germline, CDR1 is LGHDT, CDR2 YNNKEL (reference sequence). DNA of the CDR3: TGTACCAGCAGCCTCTCGTGGGGGGGTCGGAGTCAGCCCCAGCATTTT. The encoded protein is CTSSLSWGGRSQPQHF.

This clonotype was found once. One junction end does not reproduce the germline sequence, and a read error may be involved. V usage is TRBV29-1 and J usage is TRBJ2-7; possible D gene TRBD2, 5 bases. CDR3 length: 13 amino acids. CDR1 SQVTM and CDR2 ANQGSEA come from the germline V gene. CDR3 in amino acids: CSVEGLRAGELYF. In DNA form, the CDR3 reads TGCAGCGTTGAAGGGTTGCGGGCCGGGGAGCTGTACTTC.

As to this clonotype: It may be a read error: a sequence one base away is much more abundant. The chain has TRBV6-1 and TRBJ1-2, with 8 bases identical to TRBD1. V lost 10 bases to trimming and J lost 2 bases; unmatched junction nucleotides: 12. The CDR3 spans 15 residues. Germline-derived CDR1 and CDR2 are MNHNS and SASEGT. CDR3 region: CAINPQTGANYGYTF. The CDR3 DNA is TGTGCCATCAACCCGCAGACAGGGGCGAACTATGGCTACACCTTC.

This clonotype showed up many times. This chain links TRBV12-3 or TRBV12-4 with TRBJ2-1, with TRBD2 matching 9 bases. CDR3 size: 16 residues. The J segment lost 0 bases and the V segment lost 6 bases, leaving 6 bases of the junction unmatched. CDR3 bases: TGTGCCAGCAGGGAGCGTAGCGGGAGCTCCTACAATGAGCAGTTCTTC. As protein: CASRERSGSSYNEQFF.

This clonotype was observed a handful of times. A much larger clone lies one base from this, so it may be a read error. The CDR3 nucleotides are TGCAGTGCATGGGCGGGCGATGAGCAGTCCTTC. This gives the protein CSAWAGDEQSF. V and J are TRBV20-1 and TRBJ2-1, with D tentatively TRBD2 (5 bases). CDR3 length: 11 residues. Germline assignment: CDR1 DFQATT and CDR2 SNEGSKA (reference sequence).

This clonotype came up many times. The rearrangement uses TRBV7-2 and TRBJ2-1; D is unclear. This CDR3 has 13 amino acids. Germline V gene data show CDR1 as SGHTA and CDR2 as FQGNSA. V was cut by 6 bases and J by 4 bases, with 10 bases left in between. The CDR3 coding sequence is TGTGCCAGCAGAACGCCTGCTTACAATGAGCAGTTCTTC. Translating gives CASRTPAYNEQFF. The full variable domain, in which reference TRBV7-2 and TRBJ2-1 provide the parts outside the CDR3, is GAGVSQSPSNKVTEKGKDVELRCDPISGHTALYWYRQSLGQGLEFLIYFQGNSAPDKSGLPSDRFSAERTGGSVSTLTIQRTQQEDSAVYLCASRTPAYNEQFFGPGTRLTVL.

The chain is built from TRBV6-1 and TRBJ2-2, with D uncertain. The CDR3 is 10 amino acids. V was shortened by 1 base and J by 9 bases, with 0 bases between the two germline ends. CDR1 and CDR2 (germline): MNHNS, SASEGT. The CDR3 protein is CASSEGELFF. For the CDR3, the DNA is TGTGCCAGCAGTGAAGGGGAGCTGTTTTTT.

V and J are TRBV2 and TRBJ2-3, with 9 bases identical to TRBD2. CDR3 size: 12 residues. Looked up from germline, CDR1 is SNHLY and CDR2 is FYNNEI. The V and J ends lost 11 bases and 6 bases, in that order; junction bases with no gene match: 6. The CDR3 protein is CAGRGGGDTQYF. The CDR3 nucleotides read TGTGCCGGGCGCGGGGGGGGGGATACGCAGTATTTT.